A single T cell receptor beta chain is shown here with its context. The sample belongs to a study of cytomegalovirus exposure and HLA in healthy donors. On the study more broadly: When 350 to 500 donors were genotyped, 80% to 90% of them were found to fall in the Caucasian-associated ancestry cluster.

The primer mix had 60 Vbeta and 13 Jbeta primers. Method: immunoSEQ multiplex PCR; TCRdb's copy keeps in-frame clones and lacks some. The profile shows approximately 140,000 clones, roughly four fifths of them singletons. This clonotype was sampled from a man aged 35-49 years in good health and CMV-seropositive. What was sequenced was PBMCs.

The CDR3 region is CASSFGRGWEQYF. CDR3 sequence (DNA): TGTGCCAGCAGTTTTGGAAGGGGGTGGGAGCAGTACTTC. This sequence joins TRBV27 and TRBJ2-7; possible D gene TRBD1, 6 bases. CDR1 and CDR2 (germline): MNHEY, SMNVEV (reference sequence). V lost 3 bases to trimming and J lost 7 bases, with 13 bases between them. This CDR3 is built from 13 residues.